These 13 T cell receptor beta chains were sequenced from one sample in a study of T cell repertoires in ileal Crohn's disease. Generated by immunoSEQ multiplex PCR, the TCRdb table keeps only in-frame clones and is missing some. The data hold some 28,000 clones, with over 75% observed a single time. The sequencing sample was made of ileal tissue. The source is an adult with Crohn's disease.

The chain has TRBV27 and TRBJ2-1; 10 bases line up with TRBD2. The CDR3 consists of 14 residues. Trimming cost V 7 bases and J 3 bases; bases outside gene matches: 3. Germline-derived CDR1 and CDR2 are MNHEY and SMNVEV (reference sequence). The CDR3 DNA reads as TGTGCCAGCAAAACTAGCGGGATCTACAATGAGCAGTTCTTC. It yields the protein CASKTSGIYNEQFF.

The chain recombines TRBV7-6 with TRBJ2-3, with D perhaps matching TRBD2 (6 bases). The CDR3 spans 17 residues. Germline lookup yields CDR1 SGHVS and CDR2 FNYEAQ. Between the trimmed V and J ends, which lost 5 bases and 0 bases, there was a span of 18 bases. The CDR3 spells CASSPGLNRGSTDTQYF. In DNA form, the CDR3 reads TGTGCCAGCAGCCCCGGCCTTAATCGGGGGAGCACAGATACGCAGTATTTT.

V gene TRBV11-2 combines with J gene TRBJ2-3, with no clear D. The CDR3 runs to 12 residues. V dropped 7 bases and J dropped 5 bases, with 10 bases sitting between them. Per germline, CDR1 SGHAT and CDR2 FQNNGV. The chain's CDR3 is CASTSRLDTQYF. CDR3 DNA: TGTGCCAGCACCTCGAGATTAGATACGCAGTATTTT.

This chain uses TRBV27 with TRBJ2-3; 10 bases map to TRBD2. J lost 3 bases, V lost 3 bases, and 9 bases had no gene match. Looked up from germline, CDR1 is MNHEY and CDR2 is SMNVEV (reference sequence). The CDR3 is made up of 17 amino acids. The CDR3 region is CASSLAVLAGITDTQYF. As DNA, the CDR3 is TGTGCCAGCAGTTTGGCCGTACTAGCGGGAATTACAGATACGCAGTATTTT.

The chain couples TRBV6-5 to TRBJ1-4; 9 bases match TRBD1. The junction had 1 base not matched to a gene; V was cut back by 6 bases and J by 2 bases. Germline V gives CDR1 MNHEY, CDR2 SVGAGI. This CDR3 has 14 residues. CDR3 DNA sequence: TGTGCCAGCAGAGGGACAGGGACTAATGAAAAACTGTTTTTT. Residues: CASRGTGTNEKLFF.

The chain carries TRBV7-3 and TRBJ2-2, with 10 bases aligning to TRBD2. Losses at the gene ends were 2 bases for V and 7 bases for J; bases not matched to a gene: 4. The germline gives CDR1 SGHTA, CDR2 FQGTGA. This CDR3 spans 15 amino acids. The CDR3 region is CASSLGLAGVGELFF. CDR3 nucleotide sequence: TGTGCCAGCAGCTTAGGTCTAGCGGGAGTCGGGGAGCTGTTTTTT. Looking up the rest from reference TRBV7-3 and TRBJ2-2 gives the full variable domain: GAGVSQTPSNKVTEKGKYVELRCDPISGHTALYWYRQSLGQGPEFLIYFQGTGAADDSGLPNDRFFAVRPEGSVSTLKIQRTERGDSAVYLCASSLGLAGVGELFFGEGSRLTVL.

The CDR3 sequence: CAWSAGRYGYTF. In nucleotides, the CDR3 is TGTGCCTGGAGTGCAGGAAGATATGGCTACACCTTC. The chain couples TRBV30 to TRBJ1-2, with no clear D. CDR1 GTSNPN and CDR2 SVGIG come from the germline V gene (reference sequence). The CDR3 extends over 12 amino acids. Trimming cost V 1 base and J 5 bases, with 8 bases left between them.

The rearrangement links TRBV6-1 to TRBJ1-3; 8 bases are shared with TRBD1. The CDR3 has 15 residues. The ends lost 6 bases at V and 4 bases at J; junction bases unmatched: 8. Germline V CDR1 and CDR2: MNHNS, SASEGT. The CDR3, as DNA: TGTGCCAGCAGCCTACGGACAGGGTACGGAAACACCATATATTTT. It encodes CASSLRTGYGNTIYF.

The rearrangement links TRBV14 to TRBJ1-2, with D possibly TRBD1 on 6 matching bases. The length of the CDR3 is 13 residues. Germline V gene sequence: CDR1 SGHDN, CDR2 FVKESK. V was pared by 1 base and J by 6 bases, with 9 bases between. CDR3 loop: CASSQATGHGYTF. As DNA, the CDR3 is TGTGCCAGCAGCCAAGCGACAGGACATGGCTACACCTTC. Full variable domain (outside the CDR3, taken from reference TRBV14 and TRBJ1-2): EAGVTQFPSHSVIEKGQTVTLRCDPISGHDNLYWYRRVMGKEIKFLLHFVKESKQDESGMPNNRFLAERTGGTYSTLKVQPAELEDSGVYFCASSQATGHGYTFGSGTRLTVV.

The rearrangement joins TRBV4-1 to TRBJ2-5; TRBD2 matches 9 bases. The germline V gene has CDR1 MGHRA and CDR2 YSYEKL. This CDR3 region has 17 residues. J gave up 1 base and V 2 bases, and 8 bases lay outside the gene matches. CDR3 sequence: CASSQKAGGIIQETQYF. CDR3 in DNA: TGCGCCAGCAGCCAAAAAGCGGGAGGTATTATCCAAGAGACCCAGTACTTC.

This clone was seen only once. V is TRBV18 and J is TRBJ2-6; 9 bases agree with TRBD1. This CDR3 has 14 amino acids. CDR1 is KGHSH and CDR2 is LQKENI in the germline V gene. The junction had 7 bases not matched to a gene; V was cut back by 3 bases and J by 13 bases. The DNA of the CDR3 is TGTGCCAGCTCACCGGGACAGGGCACGGGGGTCCTGACTTTC. Translation: CASSPGQGTGVLTF.

The chain has TRBV11-2 and TRBJ2-3, with 9 bases aligning to TRBD2. The CDR3 totals 14 residues. Germline CDR1 is SGHAT and CDR2 is FQNNGV. J gave up 4 bases and V 5 bases, and 4 bases lay outside the gene matches. CDR3 in DNA: TGTGCCAGCAGCGTTAGCGGGAGTTCAGATACGCAGTATTTT. The encoded protein is CASSVSGSSDTQYF.

The chain recombines TRBV5-1 with TRBJ2-3; 9 bases are shared with TRBD2. Germline CDR1 is SGHRS and CDR2 is YFSETQ. The CDR3 totals 16 residues. The V and J ends lost 4 bases and 4 bases, in that order; junction bases with no gene match: 10. CDR3 residues: CASSLPGLAGADTQYF. DNA for the CDR3: TGCGCCAGCAGCCTACCGGGACTAGCAGGGGCAGATACGCAGTATTTT.